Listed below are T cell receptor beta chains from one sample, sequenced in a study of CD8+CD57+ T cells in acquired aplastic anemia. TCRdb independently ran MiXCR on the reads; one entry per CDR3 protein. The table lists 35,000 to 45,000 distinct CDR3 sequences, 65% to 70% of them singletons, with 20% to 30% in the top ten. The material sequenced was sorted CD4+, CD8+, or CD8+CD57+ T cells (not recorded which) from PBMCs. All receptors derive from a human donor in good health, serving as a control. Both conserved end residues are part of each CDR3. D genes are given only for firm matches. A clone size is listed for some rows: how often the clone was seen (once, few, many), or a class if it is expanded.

CAIKAPAGAPSYNEQFF,TGTGCCATCAAGGCCCCAGCGGGGGCCCCCTCCTACAATGAGCAGTTCTTC,NA,TRBV10-3,TRBD2,TRBJ2-1
CASRTTGGNQPQHF,TGTGCCAGTAGGACGACAGGGGGCAATCAGCCCCAGCATTTT,NA,TRBV19,TRBD1,TRBJ1-5
CASSSPGQGDYTF,TGTGCCAGCAGTTCTCCGGGACAGGGGGACTACACCTTC,NA,TRBV12-3/TRBV12-4,TRBD1,TRBJ1-2
CASGSLRANVLTF,TGTGCCAGCGGGAGTCTGAGGGCCAACGTCCTGACTTTC,once,TRBV2,NA,TRBJ2-6
CASSPPPRGGGDEQFF,TGTGCCAGCAGCCCCCCACCGCGCGGGGGCGGGGATGAGCAGTTCTTC,many,TRBV28,NA,TRBJ2-1
CAISERGGDAYEQYF,TGTGCCATCAGTGAGAGAGGGGGCGACGCCTACGAGCAGTACTTC,NA,TRBV2,TRBD1,TRBJ2-7
CASSSTADRAEQYF,TGTGCCAGCAGCTCTACCGCCGACAGGGCCGAGCAGTACTTC,few,TRBV7-2,TRBD1,TRBJ2-7
CSAGPMRDNEQFF,TGCAGTGCTGGACCGATGAGGGACAATGAGCAGTTCTTC,NA,TRBV20-1,NA,TRBJ2-1
CAKRTGVGYERYF,TGTGCCAAGCGGACAGGGGTGGGCTACGAGCGGTACTTC,NA,TRBV2,TRBD1,TRBJ2-7
CSARATYEQYF,TGCAGTGCTAGAGCTACCTACGAGCAGTACTTC,NA,TRBV20-1,NA,TRBJ2-7
CATSLEAGLVDNEQFF,TGTGCCACCAGCCTTGAGGCAGGACTAGTTGACAATGAGCAGTTCTTC,NA,TRBV15,TRBD2,TRBJ2-1
CASSEDRFQETQYF,TGTGCCAGCAGTGAAGACAGATTCCAAGAGACCCAGTACTTC,NA,TRBV2,NA,TRBJ2-5
CASSLSTGDPEAFF,TGTGCCAGCAGTTTATCCACAGGGGACCCTGAAGCTTTCTTT,many,TRBV28,TRBD1,TRBJ1-1
CAISESGTVSDEQYF,TGTGCCATCAGTGAAAGCGGGACAGTGAGCGACGAGCAGTACTTC,once,TRBV10-3,NA,TRBJ2-7
CASSLTSHTGNSPLHF,TGCGCCAGCAGCCTGACCTCCCACACGGGGAATTCACCCCTCCACTTT,NA,TRBV5-1,NA,TRBJ1-6
CASSLAPPGTGGGYEQYF,TGTGCCAGCAGCTTAGCCCCTCCCGGGACAGGGGGCGGCTACGAGCAGTACTTC,NA,TRBV7-2,TRBD1,TRBJ2-7
CSAREPRSEKSTDTQYF,TGCAGTGCTAGAGAGCCCAGAAGTGAGAAAAGCACAGATACGCAGTATTTT,NA,TRBV20-1,NA,TRBJ2-3
CASSLGFGYTF,TGTGCCAGCAGTCTAGGGTTTGGCTACACCTTC,many,TRBV12-3/TRBV12-4,NA,TRBJ1-2
CASSDGAGDIYGYTF,TGTGCCAGCAGCGATGGAGCAGGGGACATCTATGGCTACACCTTC,NA,TRBV9,NA,TRBJ1-2
CATSERQGRDEQFF,TGTGCCACCAGCGAACGACAGGGGAGGGATGAGCAGTTCTTC,few,TRBV24-1,NA,TRBJ2-1
CATSNRWETQYF,TGTGCCACCAGCAATAGGTGGGAGACCCAGTACTTC,NA,TRBV15,NA,TRBJ2-5
CASSLDGLAGGPYEQYF,TGTGCCAGCAGCTTAGACGGGCTAGCGGGGGGGCCCTACGAGCAGTACTTC,NA,TRBV11-2,TRBD2,TRBJ2-7
CASSDHRVGTDTQYF,TGTGCCAGCAGTGACCACAGGGTAGGGACAGATACGCAGTATTTT,NA,TRBV2,NA,TRBJ2-3
CSVQWETNEKLFF,TGCAGCGTCCAATGGGAAACTAATGAAAAACTGTTTTTT,NA,TRBV29-1,NA,TRBJ1-4
CATSETGAGYTF,TGTGCCACCAGTGAAACAGGGGCTGGCTACACCTTC,few,TRBV24-1,TRBD1,TRBJ1-2
CATSGSSGGYNEQFF,TGTGCCACCTCGGGCTCTAGCGGGGGGTACAATGAGCAGTTCTTC,NA,TRBV4-2,TRBD2,TRBJ2-1
CAINLSGQNYGYTF,TGTGCCATCAACCTCTCGGGCCAGAACTATGGCTACACCTTC,NA,TRBV10-3,NA,TRBJ1-2
CASSITEETQYF,TGTGCCAGTAGTATCACGGAAGAGACCCAGTACTTC,NA,TRBV19,NA,TRBJ2-5
CASSARTGMNTEAFF,TGTGCCAGCAGCGCTAGGACAGGGATGAACACTGAAGCTTTCTTT,NA,TRBV9,TRBD1,TRBJ1-1
CASRIGQDNQPQHF,TGTGCCAGCAGAATCGGACAGGATAATCAGCCCCAGCATTTT,NA,TRBV2,TRBD1,TRBJ1-5
CSARVGNTIYF,TGCAGTGCTAGAGTGGGAAACACCATATATTTT,many,TRBV20-1,NA,TRBJ1-3
CASSESISYNEQFF,TGCGCCAGCAGTGAGTCGATTAGCTACAATGAGCAGTTCTTC,NA,TRBV10-1,NA,TRBJ2-1
CASSLAGLPDTQYF,TGCGCCAGCAGCTTGGCAGGGCTCCCAGATACGCAGTATTTT,NA,TRBV5-1,NA,TRBJ2-3
CASQSQGANQPQHF,TGTGCCAGCCAGAGCCAGGGAGCAAATCAGCCCCAGCATTTT,many,TRBV18,NA,TRBJ1-5
CASSLQRRGGLGNEQFF,TGTGCCAGCAGCTTACAACGGCGGGGGGGCCTGGGCAATGAGCAGTTCTTC,many,TRBV12-3/TRBV12-4,TRBD2,TRBJ2-1
CASSLDAGAHEQYF,TGTGCCAGCAGCTTGGACGCAGGGGCCCACGAGCAGTACTTC,NA,TRBV5-4,NA,TRBJ2-7
CSARMTGTGNSPLHF,TGCAGTGCTAGAATGACTGGGACAGGGAATTCACCCCTCCACTTT,NA,TRBV20-1,TRBD1,TRBJ1-6
CATSSEGESYEQYF,TGTGCCACCAGCAGTGAAGGGGAATCCTACGAGCAGTACTTC,few,TRBV15,NA,TRBJ2-7
CASSRTPSTNEQYF,TGTGCCAGCAGCCGGACACCATCTACCAACGAGCAGTACTTC,NA,TRBV9,NA,TRBJ2-7
CASSEGQGRDEQYF,TGTGCCAGCAGCGAGGGACAGGGGAGGGACGAGCAGTACTTC,NA,TRBV5-4,TRBD1,TRBJ2-7
CATSEPGKQETQYF,TGTGCCACCAGTGAGCCAGGGAAGCAAGAGACCCAGTACTTC,few,TRBV24-1,NA,TRBJ2-5